This entry features one TCR beta chain sequence. This clonotype was observed at least ten times. Its antigen remains unidentified. Qualities for individual bases were not recorded, and no much larger clone is one base off. These data come from a study of low-dose radiotherapy and immunotherapy resistance in tumors (dated by TCRdb to between 2021 and 2022). Study-wide context: Patients in Cohort 1 were given 0.5 Gy per fraction every 2 weeks, and the prescribed total PTV dose was 6.5 Gy. Intravenous cyclophosphamide at 200 mg/m2 was administered every two weeks, one day ahead of each radiation and immunotherapy administration. Cohort 2 received 1 Gy per fraction every two weeks, with a total of 13 Gy over 26 weeks. The trial did not randomize participants into treatment groups. Patients were given nivolumab as a 240 mg flat dose every two weeks and ipilimumab at 1 mg/kg every six weeks, with both drugs delivered intravenously. Patients took aspirin 300 mg orally once daily for four cycles, starting on cycle 1 day 1. Eight patients were included in the translational analysis: three from the first dose cohort and the first five from the second dose cohort.

The sample was run on an Illumina HiSeq 2500. First-strand cDNA was synthesized with Superscript III and a set of TRAV- and TRBV-specific primers, covering both TCRalpha and TCRbeta chains. TCRs were amplified with Phusion for around 18 PCR cycles, with a constant-region primer paired with the adapter attached to the V primers. The isolated mRNA was amplified using the MessageAmp II aRNA Amplification Kit, with in vitro transcription performed for 16 hours at 37 degrees C. The Dynabeads mRNA DIRECT Purification Kit was used to isolate mRNA for TCR sequencing. Indexed Illumina adapters were added in a second Phusion PCR of roughly 25 cycles, and the PCR products were purified with AMPure XP beads. The authors' pipeline ran thus. Custom Perl scripts pooled TCR sequences encoding the same protein, removed out-of-frame sequences and computed each clonotype's abundance. Any TCR sequence backed by just one read was left out of the analysis. Repertoire metrics included Shannon entropy, Gini index, clonality, richness, and frequency of TCRs shared between repertoires. The raw public data were reprocessed by TCRdb itself: fastp quality trimming at Q25, MiXCR clonotype calling, in-frame beta chains only. Rows are unified per CDR3 protein, each entry keeping the most common DNA and genes. For this entry, the V and J calls and clone size follow TCRdb and not the study's own pipeline. The sample profile shows just over 90,000 distinct CDR3 sequences; more than 20% of them were found once. In total, the top ten clones hold more than 10% of the sample.

The sample's time point label, decoded: after trial treatment. The treatment or condition label on this specimen signifies: LDRT plus nivolumab, ipilimumab, low-dose cyclophosphamide and aspirin (RACIN trial). Donors were enrolled in RACIN, a single-arm phase I dose-escalation trial combining nivolumab, ipilimumab, aspirin, low-dose cyclophosphamide and low-dose radiotherapy. Eligible patients had advanced, TIL-negative solid tumors. There are 16 amino acids in the CDR3, from cysteine to phenylalanine inclusive. Of all the DNA, just the CDR3 is kept, 48 bases in frame from base 1. Trimming leaves V shorter by 4 bases and J shorter by 3 bases, with the junction holding 8 bases beyond the gene matches. CDR1 and CDR2 were assigned from the germline V gene as MDHEN and SYDVKM.

This specimen consisted of PBMCs, obtained after low-dose radiotherapy plus immunotherapy. The V and J segments used are TRBV28 and TRBJ2-3, with 9 bases in between that match TRBD1. This clonotype was sampled from a female donor with ovarian cancer. The base sequence is TGTGCCAGCAGTTGGAGCTTGACAGGGGGTACAGATACGCAGTATTTT. Its translation is CASSWSLTGGTDTQYF.